This record concerns one TCR beta chain sequence. Antigen unknown. V lost 0 bases and J 0 bases, leaving 12 bases between the germline ends. Germline CDR1 LNHNV, CDR2 YYDKDF (reference sequence). CDR3 size: 17 residues. The record originates from a study of vaccination effects on CD4 cells after COVID-19. In the ViraFEST assay, antigen-specific CD4+ clonotypes were identified by expansion after peptide-pool stimulation. Scientists isolated CD4+ T cells after an approximately 11-day culture period ended. Vaccinated participants had no history of SARS-CoV-2 infection and tested negative for nucleocapsid antibodies. The assay was immunoSEQ multiplex PCR, and TCRdb's table has in-frame clones only and misses some. The table has some 68,000 clones, roughly 80% seen once.

The sequencing used CD4+ T cells from PBMCs cultured with HCoV-OC43 spike peptides, collected before COVID-19 vaccination. Sample subset: HCoV-OC43 spike overlapping peptide pool stimulation. This chain links TRBV15 with TRBJ2-1; D may be TRBD2 (7 bases). The clonotype was recovered from a human donor who received a COVID-19 vaccine. The CDR3 nucleotides read TGTGCCACCAGCAGAGATTGGGGGGGGCCCTCCTACAATGAGCAGTTCTTC. Its protein product is CATSRDWGGPSYNEQFF.